Below are 5 T cell receptor beta chains sequenced from a single sample in a study of regulatory T cells in long-lasting Graves disease. The time point was: newly diagnosed GD, antithyroid drugs for less than 3 months. Researchers made the TCR library from RNA that was extracted from PBMCs. Arm-PCR of CDR3 regions and iRepertoire HTBI primers were the basis on which TCR beta libraries were built. TCRdb itself ran the multiplex PCR reads through MiXCR, one entry per CDR3 protein. In the table there are 540,000 or so distinct CDR3 sequences, roughly 13% of which are singletons. In addition, the sample was reused for a study of T cells in Graves' hyperthyroidism and ophthalmopathy.

This specimen was peripheral blood mononuclear cells (PBMCs), taken at new diagnosis, from a patient treated with antithyroid drugs. These receptors all come from a young man with Graves disease.

This clonotype was found many times. CDR3 region: CASGLGPTLELASHRNTGELFF. The CDR3 bases are TGTGCTAGTGGTTTGGGTCCGACGCTGGAGCTAGCGTCCCACAGAAATACCGGGGAGCTGTTTTTT. The V call is TRBV12-5, the J call TRBJ2-2; maybe TRBD2 (6 bases). CDR1 and CDR2 (germline): LGHNT, FRNRAP. CDR3 length equals 22 residues. Trimming shortened V by 1 base and J by 5 bases, and 32 bases separated the two germline ends.

This clonotype appeared many times. The chain recombines TRBV7-8 with TRBJ2-2, with a weak D call TRBD2 (7 bases). The V end lost 3 bases, the J end lost 2 bases, and 10 bases lay between the germline ends. The CDR3 extends over 15 amino acids. Germline lookup yields CDR1 SGHVS and CDR2 FQNEAQ. CDR3 nucleotide sequence: TGTGCCAGCAGCTTTGCGGGGGCTAACACCGGGGAGCTGTTTTTT. Translating it yields CASSFAGANTGELFF.

This clonotype was found a few times. The chain has TRBV3-1 and TRBJ2-7; D is perhaps TRBD1 (5 bases). The V gene lost 3 bases and the J gene lost 2 bases, with 11 bases spanning the gap. The CDR3 covers 14 residues. Germline V CDR1 and CDR2: LGHDT, YNNKEL (reference sequence). The CDR3 sequence: CASSQDTYTYEQYF. DNA for the CDR3: TGTGCCAGCAGCCAGGACACCTACACCTACGAGCAGTACTTC.

The sample holds many counts of this clonotype. The rearrangement joins TRBV12-3 or TRBV12-4 to TRBJ2-1; 13 nucleotides match TRBD2. The CDR3 extends over 17 amino acids. The ends lost 5 bases at V and 7 bases at J; junction bases unmatched: 11. DNA for the CDR3: TGTGCCAGCAGTCCACGTAAACTAGCGGGAGGGTTGAATGAGCAGTTCTTC. This sequence encodes CASSPRKLAGGLNEQFF.

This clonotype was seen many times. V is TRBV24-1 and J is TRBJ2-2, with D unresolved. CDR3 length: 15 amino acids. V lost 3 bases to trimming and J lost 1 base, with 8 bases between them. Germline loops: CDR1 KGHDR, CDR2 SFDVKD. This CDR3 reads CATSDPGRNTGELFF. The CDR3 nucleotides read TGTGCCACCAGTGATCCCGGACGGAACACCGGGGAGCTGTTTTTT.